The following is a T cell receptor beta chain sequence with its context. CDR3 size: 15 residues. Germline trimming cut 4 bases from V and 7 bases from J; bases unmatched to any gene: 10. The germline CDR1 and CDR2 sequences are SGHTA and FQGNSA. This entry is derived from a study of OX40 agonist ivuxolimab in advanced cancers. Here immunoSEQ multiplex PCR was the method, and the copy in TCRdb shows in-frame clones only, minus some. This sample has 100,000 to 120,000 clones, with about 91% found just once. The receptor was derived from an adult with an advanced solid tumor such as melanoma, head and neck, liver or kidney cancer. The chain is built from TRBV7-2 and TRBJ2-1; TRBD2 matches at 7 bases. The sequenced sample was CD4+ or CD8+ T cells sorted from blood, obtained in a trial of the OX40 agonist ivuxolimab. The CDR3 here is CASSSPSGVMNEQFF. In nucleotides, the CDR3 is TGTGCCAGCAGCTCGCCTAGCGGCGTAATGAATGAGCAGTTCTTC.